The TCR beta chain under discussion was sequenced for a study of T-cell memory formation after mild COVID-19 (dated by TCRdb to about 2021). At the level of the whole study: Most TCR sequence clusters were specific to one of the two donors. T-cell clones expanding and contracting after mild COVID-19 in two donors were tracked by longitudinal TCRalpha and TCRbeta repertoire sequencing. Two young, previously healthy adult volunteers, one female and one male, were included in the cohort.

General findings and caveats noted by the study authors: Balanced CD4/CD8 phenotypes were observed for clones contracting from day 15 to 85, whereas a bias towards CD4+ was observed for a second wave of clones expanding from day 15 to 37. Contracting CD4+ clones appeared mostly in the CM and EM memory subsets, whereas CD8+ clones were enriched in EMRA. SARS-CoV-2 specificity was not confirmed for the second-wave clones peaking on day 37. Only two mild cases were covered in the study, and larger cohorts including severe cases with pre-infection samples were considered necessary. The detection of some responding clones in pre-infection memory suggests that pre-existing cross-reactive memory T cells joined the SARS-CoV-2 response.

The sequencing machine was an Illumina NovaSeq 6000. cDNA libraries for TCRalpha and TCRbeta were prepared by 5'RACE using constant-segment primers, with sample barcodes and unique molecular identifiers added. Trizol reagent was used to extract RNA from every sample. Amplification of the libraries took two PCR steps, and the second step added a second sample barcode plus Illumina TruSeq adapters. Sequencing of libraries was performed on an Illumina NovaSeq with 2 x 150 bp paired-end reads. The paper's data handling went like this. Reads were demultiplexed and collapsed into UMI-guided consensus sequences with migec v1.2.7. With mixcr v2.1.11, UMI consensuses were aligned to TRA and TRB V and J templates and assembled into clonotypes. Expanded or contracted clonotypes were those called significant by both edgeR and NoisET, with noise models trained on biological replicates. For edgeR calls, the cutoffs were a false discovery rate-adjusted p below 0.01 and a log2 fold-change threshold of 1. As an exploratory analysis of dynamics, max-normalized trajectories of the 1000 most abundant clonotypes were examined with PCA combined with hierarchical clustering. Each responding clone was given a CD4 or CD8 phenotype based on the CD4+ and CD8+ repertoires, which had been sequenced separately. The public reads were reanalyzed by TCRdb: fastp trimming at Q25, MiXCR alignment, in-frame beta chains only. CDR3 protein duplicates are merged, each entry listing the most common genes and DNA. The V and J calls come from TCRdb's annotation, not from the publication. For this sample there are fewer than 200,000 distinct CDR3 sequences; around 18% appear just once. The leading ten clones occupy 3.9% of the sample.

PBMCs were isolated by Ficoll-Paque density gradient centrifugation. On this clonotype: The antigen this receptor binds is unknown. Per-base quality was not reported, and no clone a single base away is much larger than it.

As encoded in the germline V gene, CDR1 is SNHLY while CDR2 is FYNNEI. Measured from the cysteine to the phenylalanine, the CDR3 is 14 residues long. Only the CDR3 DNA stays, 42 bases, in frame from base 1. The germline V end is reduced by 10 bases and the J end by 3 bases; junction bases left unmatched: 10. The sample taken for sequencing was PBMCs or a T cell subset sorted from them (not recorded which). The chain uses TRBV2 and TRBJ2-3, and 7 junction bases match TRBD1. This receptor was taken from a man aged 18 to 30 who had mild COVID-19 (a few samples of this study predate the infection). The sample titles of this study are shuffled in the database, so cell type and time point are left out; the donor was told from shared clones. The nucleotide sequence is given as TGTGCCACCGGTTTGGGACAGAGGACAGATACGCAGTATTTT. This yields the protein CATGLGQRTDTQYF.